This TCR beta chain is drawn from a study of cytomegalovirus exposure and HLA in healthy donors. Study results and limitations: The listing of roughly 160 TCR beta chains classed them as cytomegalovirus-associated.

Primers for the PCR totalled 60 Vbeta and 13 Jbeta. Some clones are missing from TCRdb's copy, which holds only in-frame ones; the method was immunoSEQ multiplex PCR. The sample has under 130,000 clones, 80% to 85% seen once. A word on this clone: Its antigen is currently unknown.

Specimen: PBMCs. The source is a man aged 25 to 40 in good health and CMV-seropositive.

The CDR3 DNA follows: TGCGCCAGCAGCCGAGGGTACACCGGGGAGCTGTTTTTT. Amino acid sequence: CASSRGYTGELFF. V and J are TRBV5-1 and TRBJ2-2, with D maybe TRBD2 (5 bases). The V gene's germline CDR1 is SGHRS and CDR2 YFSETQ. The CDR3 is made up of 13 amino acids. Trimming took 4 bases from V and 3 from J, leaving 7 bases between them. Supplemented by reference TRBV5-1 and TRBJ2-2, the full variable domain reads KAGVTQTPRYLIKTRGQQVTLSCSPISGHRSVSWYQQTPGQGLQFLFEYFSETQRNKGNFPGRFSGRQFSNSRSEMNVSTLELGDSALYLCASSRGYTGELFFGEGSRLTVL.